The 25 T cell receptor beta chains in this list originate from one sample, sequenced in a study of cytomegalovirus exposure and HLA in healthy donors. The study ran its PCR with 60 Vbeta and 13 Jbeta primers. Sequencing was performed with immunoSEQ multiplex PCR; in TCRdb, only in-frame clones are kept and a portion is missing. The profile shows 95,000 to 150,000 clones, under 80% of them singletons. The material sequenced was PBMCs. These receptors were taken from a man aged 55 to 69 in good health and CMV-seropositive.

V usage is TRBV2 and J usage is TRBJ2-1; no reliable D call. The CDR3 runs to 13 residues. Trimming pared 7 bases from V and 0 bases from J, leaving 7 bases between. CDR1 is SNHLY and CDR2 is FYNNEI in the germline V gene. CDR3 amino acids: CASKAFSYNEQFF. CDR3 coding DNA: TGTGCCAGCAAAGCCTTCTCCTACAATGAGCAGTTCTTC.

This clone was detected once. The chain joins TRBV5-4 to TRBJ2-2; D is perhaps TRBD2 (7 bases). Germline CDR1 is SGHNT and CDR2 is YYREEE (reference sequence). There are 14 residues in the CDR3. Trimming cost V 1 base and J 6 bases, with 10 bases left between them. Here the CDR3 reads CASSLRRGPGELFF. CDR3 DNA: TGTGCCAGCAGCTTGAGGCGGGGGCCCGGGGAGCTGTTTTTT.

The chain combines TRBV6-5 with TRBJ2-7; maybe TRBD1 (5 bases). The CDR3 extends over 11 amino acids. V dropped 9 bases and J dropped 2 bases, with 8 bases sitting between them. Germline V CDR1 and CDR2: MNHEY, SVGAGI. This CDR3 is CASHRTYEQYF. The CDR3 DNA follows: TGTGCCAGTCACAGGACCTACGAGCAGTACTTC.

This clone was recorded only once. This chain joins TRBV6-1 and TRBJ1-2; 8 positions match TRBD1. In germline, CDR1 is MNHNS, CDR2 SASEGT. The length of the CDR3 is 15 residues. Unmatched junction bases numbered 12, after V lost 8 bases and J lost 4 bases. This CDR3 reads CASGPTGGARYGYTF. As DNA, the CDR3 is TGTGCCAGCGGTCCTACAGGGGGGGCCCGCTATGGCTACACCTTC.

This chain links TRBV6-1 with TRBJ2-7; 12 bases are a match to TRBD2. The CDR3 has 14 amino acids. CDR1 is MNHNS, CDR2 SASEGT, per germline. The V and J ends lost 4 bases and 2 bases, in that order; junction bases with no gene match: 0. The CDR3: CASSGLAGAYEQYF. Written as DNA, the CDR3 is TGTGCCAGCAGTGGACTAGCGGGAGCCTACGAGCAGTACTTC.

This clone was seen only once. This chain links TRBV19 with TRBJ1-5; D may be TRBD1 (5 bases). V lost 6 bases to trimming and J lost 0 bases, with 18 bases between them. The germline V gene has CDR1 LNHDA and CDR2 SQIVND (reference sequence). The CDR3 loop spans 17 amino acids. CDR3 amino acids: CASSLFLGGGSNQPQHF. In DNA form, the CDR3 reads TGTGCCAGTAGCCTCTTTTTGGGGGGTGGTAGCAATCAGCCCCAGCATTTT.

This chain links TRBV6-1 with TRBJ1-5; the D is unclear. This CDR3 is built from 12 residues. CDR1 and CDR2 from the germline V gene are MNHNS and SASEGT. V was cut by 6 bases and J by 6 bases, with 9 bases left in between. The CDR3 coding sequence is TGTGCCAGCAGGCACTCATCTCAGCCCCAGCATTTT. This gives the protein CASRHSSQPQHF.

Turning to this clone: One junction end disagrees with the germline gene, perhaps due to a read error. This rearrangement joins TRBV18 to TRBJ1-6; no definite D call. Germline CDR1 KGHSH, CDR2 LQKENI. The CDR3 sequence is 14 residues long. In DNA form, the CDR3 reads TGTGCCAGTTCACCGGAGGGCGGCGATTCACCCCTCCACTTT. This sequence encodes CASSPEGGDSPLHF.

The V call is TRBV19, the J call TRBJ2-1; D not resolved. Deletions cut 4 bases from V and 2 bases from J, with 12 bases between. The CDR3 length is 15 residues. CDR1 and CDR2 from the germline V gene are LNHDA and SQIVND (reference sequence). The CDR3 nucleotides read TGTGCCAGTAGTAAATCCAGAAACCCCTACAATGAGCAGTTCTTC. Amino acids: CASSKSRNPYNEQFF.

This clone was seen only once. This chain connects TRBV9 to TRBJ2-2, with 8 bases fitting TRBD1. Per germline, CDR1 SGDLS and CDR2 YYNGEE. This CDR3 is built from 16 residues. Trimming cost V 6 bases and J 7 bases; bases outside gene matches: 14. CDR3 bases: TGTGCCAGCACCAATTTTAGACAGGGGACTGTCGGGGAGCTGTTTTTT. Protein sequence: CASTNFRQGTVGELFF. Full variable domain (missing parts from reference TRBV9 and TRBJ2-2): DSGVTQTPKHLITATGQRVTLRCSPRSGDLSVYWYQQSLDQGLQFLIQYYNGEERAKGNILERFSAQQFPDLHSELNLSSLELGDSALYFCASTNFRQGTVGELFFGEGSRLTVL.

The rearrangement links TRBV9 to TRBJ1-2; D gene ambiguous. Germline-derived CDR1 and CDR2 are SGDLS and YYNGEE. Trimming took 3 bases from V and 5 from J, leaving 8 bases between them. The CDR3 runs 12 residues. The CDR3 region is CASSGAEYGYTF. Written as DNA, the CDR3 is TGTGCCAGCAGCGGGGCAGAGTATGGCTACACCTTC.

As concerns this clone: Other DNA sequences of this sample code for an identical CDR3. This chain connects TRBV6-5 to TRBJ2-7; 10 positions agree with TRBD1. Unmatched junction bases numbered 3, after V lost 4 bases and J lost 0 bases. Germline CDR1 and CDR2: MNHEY and SVGAGI. The CDR3 contains 15 residues. The CDR3 region is CASSFRDRGSYEQYF. As DNA, the CDR3 is TGTGCCAGCAGTTTTCGGGACAGGGGCTCCTACGAGCAGTACTTC.

This chain uses TRBV19 with TRBJ1-5; possible D gene TRBD1, 5 bases. This CDR3 is built from 15 residues. Trimming took off 4 bases at V and 2 bases at J, with 12 bases between the two ends. Germline V lookup: CDR1 LNHDA, CDR2 SQIVND (reference sequence). CDR3 DNA sequence: TGTGCCAGTAGTACTGCAGGGTTGGGCAATCAGCCCCAGCATTTT. It translates to CASSTAGLGNQPQHF.

In nucleotides, the CDR3 is TGCGCCAGCAGCTCCCGCATCGCAGGGGGCTCTGGGGCCAACGTCCTGACTTTC. Translating it yields CASSSRIAGGSGANVLTF. The J gene is TRBJ2-6, the V gene TRBV5-1, with 7 bases lining up with TRBD1. Germline CDR1 reads SGHRS; CDR2 reads YFSETQ. The CDR3 extends over 18 amino acids. The V gene end was trimmed by 3 bases and the J gene end by 0 bases; junction bases not matched to a gene: 9.

CDR3 loop: CATSSNLAGGPNTDTQYF. The CDR3, as DNA: TGTGCCACCAGCTCGAATCTAGCGGGGGGCCCGAACACAGATACGCAGTATTTT. The chain is built from TRBV15 and TRBJ2-3, with 11 bases matching TRBD2. Germline V lookup: CDR1 LNHNV, CDR2 YYDKDF (reference sequence). Trimming at V came to 5 bases and at J to 2 bases, leaving 12 bases not matched to a gene. The CDR3 runs to 18 residues.

The rearrangement uses TRBV2 and TRBJ2-1; 8 bases align to TRBD2. V shed 6 bases and J 6 bases; nucleotides not matched to a gene: 7. CDR3 length: 14 residues. CDR1 is SNHLY and CDR2 is FYNNEI in the germline V gene. The chain's CDR3 is CASRGAGVFNEQFF. In DNA, the CDR3 is TGTGCCAGCAGGGGAGCGGGAGTCTTCAATGAGCAGTTCTTC. The full variable domain, with the rest looked up from reference TRBV2 and TRBJ2-1, is EPEVTQTPSHQVTQMGQEVILRCVPISNHLYFYWYRQILGQKVEFLVSFYNNEISEKSEIFDDQFSVERPDGSNFTLKIRSTKLEDSAMYFCASRGAGVFNEQFFGPGTRLTVL.

The CDR3 region is CASSRGEADTQYF. The CDR3 nucleotides are TGTGCCAGCAGCCGCGGAGAAGCTGATACCCAGTACTTC. The chain links TRBV5-4 to TRBJ2-5; D unclear. V shed 4 bases and J shed 8 bases, with 15 bases lying between them. Germline V CDR1 and CDR2: SGHNT, YYREEE (reference sequence). The CDR3 has 13 residues.

This clone was observed a few times. This rearrangement joins TRBV6-1 to TRBJ2-4; D is ambiguous. The CDR3 contains 15 residues. The germline V gene has CDR1 MNHNS and CDR2 SASEGT. Trimming pared 1 base from V and 3 bases from J, leaving 10 bases between. This chain's CDR3 is CASSEVGSYKNIQYF. Here the CDR3 DNA reads TGTGCCAGCAGTGAAGTTGGCAGTTACAAAAACATTCAGTACTTC.

The V gene is TRBV25-1, the J gene TRBJ2-3; 10 positions match TRBD2. This CDR3 is 17 amino acids long. The V segment lost 2 bases and the J segment 2 bases; nucleotides outside the gene matches: 7. Germline V gene sequence: CDR1 MGHDK, CDR2 SYGVNS. The CDR3 DNA is TGTGCCAGCAGTGAAGTAGGACTAGCGGCGTTCACAGATACGCAGTATTTT. Its translation: CASSEVGLAAFTDTQYF.

This chain connects TRBV7-9 to TRBJ2-7, with 7 bases lining up with TRBD1. The CDR3 has 15 amino acids. Unmatched junction bases numbered 8, after V lost 2 bases and J lost 4 bases. Germline V lookup: CDR1 SEHNR, CDR2 FQNEAQ (reference sequence). The CDR3 DNA reads TGTGCCAGCAGCTTACCTCGGACAGGACCATACGAGCAGTACTTC. Encoded protein: CASSLPRTGPYEQYF. The complete variable domain, with remaining parts taken from reference TRBV7-9 and TRBJ2-7, reads DTGVSQNPRHKITKRGQNVTFRCDPISEHNRLYWYRQTLGQGPEFLTYFQNEAQLEKSRLLSDRFSAERPKGSFSTLEIQRTEQGDSAMYLCASSLPRTGPYEQYFGPGTRLTVT.

This sequence joins TRBV13 and TRBJ1-1, with unresolved D. Trimming cost V 6 bases and J 8 bases, with 16 bases left between them. Germline V gene lookup returns CDR1 PRHDT and CDR2 FYEKMQ (reference sequence). The CDR3 runs to 13 residues. CDR3 sequence (DNA): TGTGCCAGCAGTCCTAGTCCCGGAGGGGAAGCTTTCTTT. This translates into CASSPSPGGEAFF. Full variable domain (missing parts from reference TRBV13 and TRBJ1-1): AAGVIQSPRHLIKEKRETATLKCYPIPRHDTVYWYQQGPGQDPQFLISFYEKMQSDKGSIPDRFSAQQFSDYHSELNMSSLELGDSALYFCASSPSPGGEAFFGQGTRLTVV.

The chain combines TRBV5-4 with TRBJ2-7; TRBD2 matches at 10 bases. The CDR3 sequence is 14 residues long. V dropped 2 bases and J dropped 5; count of bases not matched to a gene: 4. From germline, CDR1 is SGHNT and CDR2 YYREEE (reference sequence). The CDR3: CASSLTSGAHEQYF. The CDR3, as DNA: TGTGCCAGCAGCTTAACTAGCGGGGCCCACGAGCAGTACTTC.

This clone was recorded once. The chain combines TRBV27 with TRBJ2-7; maybe TRBD2 (6 bases). Per the germline V gene, CDR1 is MNHEY and CDR2 is SMNVEV (reference sequence). Deletions cut 3 bases from V and 7 bases from J, with 16 bases between. This CDR3 comprises 14 residues. CDR3 in amino acids: CASSLEGERREQYF. CDR3 bases: TGTGCCAGCAGTTTGGAGGGAGAACGTAGAGAGCAGTACTTC.

The rearrangement joins TRBV5-4 to TRBJ2-2; 7 bases map to TRBD2. V trimming: 2 bases; J trimming: 1 base; junction bases outside the gene matches: 2. CDR1 is SGHNT and CDR2 is YYREEE in the germline V gene (reference sequence). This CDR3 region has 15 residues. CDR3 sequence: CASSFLAVNTGELFF. CDR3 in DNA: TGTGCCAGCAGCTTCCTAGCGGTGAACACCGGGGAGCTGTTTTTT.

The V gene is TRBV6-5, the J gene TRBJ1-2, with TRBD1 matching over 7 bases. CDR3 length: 12 residues. Unmatched junction bases numbered 9, after V lost 6 bases and J lost 11 bases. The germline V gene encodes CDR1 MNHEY and CDR2 SVGAGI. Here the CDR3 reads CASRGDRDSYTF. The CDR3 DNA reads TGTGCCAGCAGAGGGGACAGAGACTCATACACCTTC.